The 16 T cell receptor beta chains given below trace back to one sample, sequenced in a study of cytomegalovirus exposure and HLA in healthy donors (dated by TCRdb to 2016 to 2017). The library relied on the immunoSEQ multiplex PCR assay. A mixture of 60 forward primers for TCR Vbeta segments and 13 reverse primers for TCR Jbeta segments was used in the multiplex PCR. Here the immuneACCESS table is served through TCRdb, limited to in-frame sequences with V and J called. Missing clones are a known gap in these copies; in checked studies unresolved V genes cover under half, and the rest lacks a known reason. The sample profile shows about 140,000 clones; around 79% of them were found once. About 3.1% of the sample belongs to the ten largest clones. Input material: PBMCs. The receptor set was obtained from a female donor in good health and CMV-seronegative.

A note on this clone: Compared with germline, one end of the junction differs, possibly owing to a read error. The chain combines TRBV7-9 with TRBJ1-2, with 8 bases lining up with TRBD1. CDR3 length: 18 residues. Germline V gene data show CDR1 as SEHNR and CDR2 as FQNEAQ (reference sequence). CDR3 nucleotide sequence: TGTTCCAGCAGCTTATACCGGGACAGGCGATACCCTAACTATGGCTACACCTTC. It yields the protein CSSSLYRDRRYPNYGYTF.

The chain carries TRBV7-2 and TRBJ2-7, with 8 bases identical to TRBD2. The CDR3 runs 18 residues. From germline, CDR1 is SGHTA and CDR2 FQGNSA. Germline trimming cut 1 base from V and 5 bases from J; bases unmatched to any gene: 16. The CDR3 region is CASSLGTPAGALLNEQYF. In nucleotides, the CDR3 is TGTGCCAGCAGCTTAGGAACCCCAGCGGGGGCCCTGCTAAACGAGCAGTACTTC.

J is TRBJ2-7 and V is TRBV27; 7 nucleotides match TRBD1. V trimming: 8 bases; J trimming: 3 bases; junction bases outside the gene matches: 10. CDR1 MNHEY and CDR2 SMNVEV come from the germline V gene (reference sequence). This CDR3 is 14 amino acids long. The CDR3 nucleotides read TGTGCCAGCCGCTGGCGAGGGGGCTTCTACGAGCAGTACTTC. Encoded protein: CASRWRGGFYEQYF.

The chain has TRBV28 and TRBJ1-5; unclear D gene. Germline-derived CDR1 and CDR2 are MDHEN and SYDVKM. V dropped 10 bases and J dropped 2 bases, with 9 bases sitting between them. The CDR3 spans 12 residues. This chain's CDR3 is CATISGNQPQHF. In DNA form, the CDR3 reads TGTGCCACCATCTCGGGCAATCAGCCCCAGCATTTT.

The chain carries TRBV27 and TRBJ2-3, with 8 bases lining up with TRBD2. Losses at the gene ends were 4 bases for V and 2 bases for J; bases not matched to a gene: 11. This CDR3 contains 17 residues. CDR1 and CDR2 from the germline V gene are MNHEY and SMNVEV (reference sequence). The CDR3 sequence: CASSSLSGTRLTDTQYF. CDR3 nucleotide sequence: TGTGCCAGCAGTTCCCTTTCCGGGACTAGACTCACAGATACGCAGTATTTT.

This rearrangement joins TRBV7-2 to TRBJ2-7; the D gene is possibly TRBD2 (5 bases). V lost 0 bases to trimming and J lost 6 bases, with 12 bases between them. Germline values: CDR1 SGHTA, CDR2 FQGNSA. This CDR3 comprises 14 residues. The CDR3 bases are TGTGCCAGCAGCTTAGCTGGAGGTCCTCGCGAGCAGTACTTC. Translated, it gives CASSLAGGPREQYF.

The chain recombines TRBV2 with TRBJ2-3; TRBD1 might be the D (6 bases). Germline values: CDR1 SNHLY, CDR2 FYNNEI. The CDR3 covers 14 residues. Trimming stripped 6 bases from V and 0 bases from J, with 10 bases between. The CDR3 region is CASSQGPSTDTQYF. CDR3 DNA: TGTGCCAGCAGCCAGGGGCCTAGCACAGATACGCAGTATTTT.

The chain is built from TRBV6-4 and TRBJ1-1; 9 bases agree with TRBD1. Trimming at V came to 6 bases and at J to 3 bases, leaving 17 bases not matched to a gene. Germline V gene lookup returns CDR1 MRHNA and CDR2 SNTAGT. The CDR3 length is 18 residues. The CDR3 DNA sequence: TGTGCCAGCAGGGGGAGAGACAGGGGGAGGTCTGGGGACACTGAAGCTTTCTTT. Translating gives CASRGRDRGRSGDTEAFF.

This clone was found a few times. The rearrangement links TRBV6-6 to TRBJ2-7; 11 bases fit TRBD2. The CDR3 totals 13 residues. Germline CDR1 and CDR2: MNHNY and SVGAGI (reference sequence). CDR3 sequence reads: CAGQTSGNYEQYF. The CDR3, as DNA: TGTGCGGGGCAGACTAGCGGGAACTACGAGCAGTACTTC.

V gene TRBV21-1 combines with J gene TRBJ1-1; the listed D gene, TRBD1, was not tested against the DNA. TRBV21-1 is noted as a pseudogene. The CDR3 has 16 amino acids. DNA for the CDR3: TGTGCCAGCAGCACTGGACAGGGGGGAGGGAACACTGAAGCTTTCTTT. Amino acid sequence: CASSTGQGGGNTEAFF.

In this sample, this clone turned up once. V is TRBV27 and J is TRBJ1-1; D is ambiguous. Germline-derived CDR1 and CDR2 are MNHEY and SMNVEV (reference sequence). The V gene lost 8 bases and the J gene lost 2 bases, with 6 bases spanning the gap. The CDR3 is 11 amino acids. The CDR3 bases are TGTGCCAGCGGGAGAAACACTGAAGCTTTCTTT. Protein: CASGRNTEAFF.

The rearrangement uses TRBV5-5 and TRBJ1-5; no reliable D call. Germline V gene lookup returns CDR1 SGHKS and CDR2 YYEKEE (reference sequence). The CDR3 is 17 amino acids. V lost 2 bases, J lost 1 base, and 16 bases lay in between. Here the CDR3 reads CASSFRPGLNSNQPQHF. DNA of the CDR3: TGTGCCAGCAGCTTTAGGCCGGGTTTAAACAGCAATCAGCCCCAGCATTTT.

The chain combines TRBV21-1 with TRBJ1-1; the DNA was not compared with TRBD1, the D call given in the table. TRBV21-1 corresponds to a pseudogene. This CDR3 is built from 16 residues. As DNA, the CDR3 is TGTGCCAGCAGCAAGAAGGACAGGGCGCAGGGCGCTGAAGCTTTCTTT. Translating it yields CASSKKDRAQGAEAFF.

V usage is TRBV7-2 and J usage is TRBJ2-3, with 11 bases matching TRBD2. Germline-derived CDR1 and CDR2 are SGHTA and FQGNSA. Trimming removed 5 bases from V and 6 bases from J; junction bases left unmatched: 7. The CDR3 runs to 15 residues. The CDR3 DNA follows: TGTGCCAGCAGCCCCCTAGCGGGAGGATCCGATACGCAGTATTTT. Its protein is CASSPLAGGSDTQYF.

This clone came up a few times. The gene calls are TRBV4-1 and TRBJ1-2, with D perhaps TRBD1 (5 bases). The germline V gene encodes CDR1 MGHRA and CDR2 YSYEKL. The length of the CDR3 is 13 residues. V was cut by 3 bases and J by 8 bases, with 13 bases left in between. CDR3 protein: CASSQGTLAGYTF. As DNA, the CDR3 is TGCGCCAGCAGCCAGGGGACTTTGGCCGGCTACACCTTC.

The J gene is TRBJ2-3, the V gene TRBV7-2, with D possibly TRBD2 on 5 matching bases. CDR3 size: 15 residues. The V gene's germline CDR1 is SGHTA and CDR2 FQGNSA. The V gene lost 5 bases and the J gene lost 2 bases, with 14 bases spanning the gap. Here the CDR3 DNA reads TGTGCCAGCAGCGGGGTGCGGGCGTCCACAGATACGCAGTATTTT. This encodes CASSGVRASTDTQYF.